The subject of this entry is one T cell receptor (beta chain). What it binds is unknown. This CDR3 spans 15 amino acids. CDR1 SNHLY and CDR2 FYNNEI come from the germline V gene. Between the trimmed V and J ends, which lost 5 bases and 1 base, there was a span of 13 bases. The data originate from a study of beta chain features in type 1 diabetes. Isolated RNA was reverse transcribed in full, so expressed TCRB transcripts were sequenced. Method: immunoSEQ multiplex PCR; TCRdb's copy keeps in-frame clones and lacks some. The repertoire holds a few hundred thousand clones, with about 30% as singletons. Regarding the study as a whole: In type 1 diabetes patients, VDJ junctions had fewer insertions; deletions at these junctions were more frequent.

The TCR comes from a man between 18 and 35 years old in good health. The sequenced sample consisted of naive CD4+ T cells from blood. This sequence joins TRBV2 and TRBJ2-3; a weak D match, TRBD2 (6 bases). The CDR3 loop reads CASSHVTGGTDTQYF. The CDR3 DNA follows: TGTGCCAGCAGTCACGTGACGGGAGGCACAGATACGCAGTATTTT. Complete variable domain (other parts from reference TRBV2 and TRBJ2-3): EPEVTQTPSHQVTQMGQEVILRCVPISNHLYFYWYRQILGQKVEFLVSFYNNEISEKSEIFDDQFSVERPDGSNFTLKIRSTKLEDSAMYFCASSHVTGGTDTQYFGPGTRLTVL.